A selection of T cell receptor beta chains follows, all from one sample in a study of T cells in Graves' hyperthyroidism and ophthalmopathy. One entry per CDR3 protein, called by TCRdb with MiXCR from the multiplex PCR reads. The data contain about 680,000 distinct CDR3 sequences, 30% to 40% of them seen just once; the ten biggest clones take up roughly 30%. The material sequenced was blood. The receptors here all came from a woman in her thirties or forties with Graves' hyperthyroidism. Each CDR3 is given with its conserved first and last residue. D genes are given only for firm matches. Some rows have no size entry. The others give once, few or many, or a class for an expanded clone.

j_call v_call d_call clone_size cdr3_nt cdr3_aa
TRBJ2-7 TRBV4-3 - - TGCGCCAGCAGCCAAGATAGATGGGGAGACGCTAGCTCCTACGAGCAGTACTTC CASSQDRWGDASSYEQYF
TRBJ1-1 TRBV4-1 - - TGCGCCAGCAGCCAAGATTCGGAACCCTGGAACACTGAAGCTTTCTTT CASSQDSEPWNTEAFF
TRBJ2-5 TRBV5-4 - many TGTGCCAGCAGCTTACAGGGCGGGGAGACCCAGTACTTC CASSLQGGETQYF
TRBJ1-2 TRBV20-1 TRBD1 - TGCAGTGCTAGATCTTTCAGGACAGGCGACTATAACTATGGCTACACCTTC CSARSFRTGDYNYGYTF
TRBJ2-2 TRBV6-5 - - TGTGCCAGCAGTTACGGCTCCAAGTCCGGGGAGCTGTTTTTT CASSYGSKSGELFF
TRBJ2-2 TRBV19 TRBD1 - TGTGCCAGTAGTACACAGGGGTCCGGGGAGCTGTTTTTT CASSTQGSGELFF
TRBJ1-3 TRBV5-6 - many TGTGCCAGCAGCTTGGTGCTAACGAACACCATATATTTT CASSLVLTNTIYF
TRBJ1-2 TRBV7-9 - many TGTGCCAGCAGCTTGGGAATACAGGGTAACTATGGCTACACCTTC CASSLGIQGNYGYTF
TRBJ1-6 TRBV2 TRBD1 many TGTGCCAGCATCCGGGACAGCGGTATATCACCCCTCCACTTT CASIRDSGISPLHF
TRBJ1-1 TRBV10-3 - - TGTGCCAGCAGTTACGAGGCAGGGAGAAGCGCTGAAGCTTTCTTT CASSYEAGRSAEAFF
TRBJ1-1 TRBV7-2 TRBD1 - TGTGCCAGCAGCCTCTACCGGGACAGGGACACTGAAGCTTTCTTT CASSLYRDRDTEAFF
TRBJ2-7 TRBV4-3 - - TGCGCCAGCAGCCAAGGTTTTGGGAGTTATTCCTACGAGCAGTACTTC CASSQGFGSYSYEQYF
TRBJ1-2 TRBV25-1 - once TGTGCCAGCTTATCGCAGGGTTACTATGGCTACACCTTC CASLSQGYYGYTF
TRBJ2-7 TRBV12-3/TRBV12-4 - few TGTGCCAGCAGTTTAGTGGGGGAACCGTCCTACGAGCAGTACTTC CASSLVGEPSYEQYF
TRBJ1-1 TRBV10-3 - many TGTGCCATCAGTGGAACCCACGGCGGGGAGGACACTGAAGCTTTCTTT CAISGTHGGEDTEAFF
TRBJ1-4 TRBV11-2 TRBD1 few TGTGCCAGCAGCCTAGTCGGGACAGGAGATGAAAAACTGTTTTTT CASSLVGTGDEKLFF
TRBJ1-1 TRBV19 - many TGTGCCAGTAGTAGTCAGGCCGGAGGCCGAGCTTTCTTT CASSSQAGGRAFF
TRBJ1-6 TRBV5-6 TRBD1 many TGTGCCAGCAGCCAAGGGACAGGGGGCGCGTATTCACCCCTCCACTTT CASSQGTGGAYSPLHF
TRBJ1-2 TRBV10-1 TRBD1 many TGCGCCAGCAGTCGCGGGACAGGGACGGATGGCTACACCTTC CASSRGTGTDGYTF
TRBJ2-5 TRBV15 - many TGTGCCACCAGCGGCTTGACAGGACTCCAAGAGACCCAGTACTTC CATSGLTGLQETQYF
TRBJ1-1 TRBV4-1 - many TGCGCCAGCAGCCAGGCAGCGAACACTGAAGCTTTCTTT CASSQAANTEAFF
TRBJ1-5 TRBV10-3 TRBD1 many TGTGCCATCGGAGGGACAGGGGATCAGCCCCAGCATTTT CAIGGTGDQPQHF
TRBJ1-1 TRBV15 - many TGTGCCACCAGCAGAGGAAGTTCTGGGGGTGACACTGAAGCTTTCTTT CATSRGSSGGDTEAFF
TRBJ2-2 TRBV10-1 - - TGTGCCAGCAGTTACTTACTGGGTCACGGGGAGCTGTTTTTT CASSYLLGHGELFF